This T cell receptor beta chain was captured by sequencing in a study of Ad26.COV2.S vaccination and SARS-CoV-2 variants. Profiling relied on immunoSEQ multiplex PCR, and the TCRdb table lists in-frame clones only, not all of them. The data hold approximately 350,000 clones, with around 86% observed a single time. The V gene's germline CDR1 is SGHTA and CDR2 FQGTGA. V gave up 4 bases and J gave up 1 base; unmatched junction bases: 8. The CDR3 loop spans 16 amino acids. Sample treatment: around 19 received Ad26.COV2.S at low or high dose, single or two shots; several received placebo; per-sample allocation not given. The investigators took samples on day 63 after the first vaccine or placebo injection. What was given as vaccine was an Ad26 vector encoding Wuhan-strain SARS-CoV-2 spike.

The TCR was taken from a person between 18 and 65 years old who received the Ad26.COV2.S COVID-19 vaccine or a placebo. This chain connects TRBV7-3 to TRBJ2-5; 8 bases align to TRBD2. The sequencing used peripheral blood, collected in a trial of Ad26.COV2.S vaccine versus placebo. The CDR3: CASSCLWRGAQETQYF. CDR3 bases: TGTGCCAGCAGCTGCCTCTGGCGGGGGGCCCAAGAGACCCAGTACTTC.